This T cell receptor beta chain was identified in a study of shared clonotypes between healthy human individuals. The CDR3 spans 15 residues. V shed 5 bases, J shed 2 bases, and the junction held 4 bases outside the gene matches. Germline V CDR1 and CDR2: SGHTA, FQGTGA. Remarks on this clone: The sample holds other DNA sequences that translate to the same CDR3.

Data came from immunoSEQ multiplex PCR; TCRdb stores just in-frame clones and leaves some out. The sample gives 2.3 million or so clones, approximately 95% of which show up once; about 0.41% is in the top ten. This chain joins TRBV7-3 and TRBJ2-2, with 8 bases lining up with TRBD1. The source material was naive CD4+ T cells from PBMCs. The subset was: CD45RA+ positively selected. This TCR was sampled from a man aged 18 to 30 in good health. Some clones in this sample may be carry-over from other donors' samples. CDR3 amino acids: CASSPDRDNTGELFF. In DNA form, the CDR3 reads TGTGCCAGCAGCCCGGACAGGGACAACACCGGGGAGCTGTTTTTT.